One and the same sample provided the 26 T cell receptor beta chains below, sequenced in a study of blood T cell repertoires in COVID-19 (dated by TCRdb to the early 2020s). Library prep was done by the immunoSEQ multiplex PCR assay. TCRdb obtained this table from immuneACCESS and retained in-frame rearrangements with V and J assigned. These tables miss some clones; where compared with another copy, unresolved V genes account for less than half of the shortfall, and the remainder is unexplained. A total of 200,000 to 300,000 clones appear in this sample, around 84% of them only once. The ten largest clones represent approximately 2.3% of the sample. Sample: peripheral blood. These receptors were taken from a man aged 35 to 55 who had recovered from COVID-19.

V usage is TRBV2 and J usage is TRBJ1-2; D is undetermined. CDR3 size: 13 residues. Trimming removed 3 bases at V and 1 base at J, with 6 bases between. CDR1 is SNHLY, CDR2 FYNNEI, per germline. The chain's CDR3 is CASSEGNNYGYTF. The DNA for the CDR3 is TGTGCCAGCAGTGAGGGCAATAACTATGGCTACACCTTC.

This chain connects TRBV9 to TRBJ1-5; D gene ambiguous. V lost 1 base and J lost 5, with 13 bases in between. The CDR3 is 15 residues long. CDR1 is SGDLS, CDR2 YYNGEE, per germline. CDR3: CASSVNFRIDQPQHF. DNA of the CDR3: TGTGCCAGCAGCGTAAATTTCAGGATCGATCAGCCCCAGCATTTT.

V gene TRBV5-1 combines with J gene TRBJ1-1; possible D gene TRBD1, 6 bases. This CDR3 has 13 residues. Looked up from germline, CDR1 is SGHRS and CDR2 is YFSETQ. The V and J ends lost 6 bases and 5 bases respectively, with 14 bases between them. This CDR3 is CASTAGAFTEAFF. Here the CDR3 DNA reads TGCGCCAGCACGGCAGGGGCTTTTACTGAAGCTTTCTTT.

For the CDR3, the DNA is TGTGCCAGCAGCCTAGCGGCGGTGGGGGATACGCAGTATTTT. Translating gives CASSLAAVGDTQYF. V gene TRBV6-2 or TRBV6-3 combines with J gene TRBJ2-3; 7 nucleotides line up with TRBD2. Germline CDR1 is MNHEY and CDR2 is SVGEGT. CDR3 length equals 14 residues. V trimming: 6 bases; J trimming: 6 bases; junction bases outside the gene matches: 9.

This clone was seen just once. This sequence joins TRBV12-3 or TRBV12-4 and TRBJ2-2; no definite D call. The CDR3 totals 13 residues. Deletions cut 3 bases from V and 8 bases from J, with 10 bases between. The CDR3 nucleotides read TGTGCCAGCAGTTTTGTCGGTTTAGGGGAGCTGTTTTTT. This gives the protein CASSFVGLGELFF.

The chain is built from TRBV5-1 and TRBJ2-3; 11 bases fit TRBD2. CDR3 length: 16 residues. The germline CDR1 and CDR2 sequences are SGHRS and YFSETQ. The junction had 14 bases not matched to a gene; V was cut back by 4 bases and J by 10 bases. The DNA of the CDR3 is TGCGCCAGCAGCCCTCTGACTAGCGGGATCCTCCAGGCGCAGTATTTT. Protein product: CASSPLTSGILQAQYF.

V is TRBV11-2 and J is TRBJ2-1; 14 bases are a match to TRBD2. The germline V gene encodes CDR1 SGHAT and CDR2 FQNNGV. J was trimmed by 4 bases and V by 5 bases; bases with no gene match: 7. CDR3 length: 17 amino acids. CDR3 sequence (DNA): TGTGCCAGCAGCATCGGTCGGACTAGCGGGGGGTACAATGAGCAGTTCTTC. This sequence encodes CASSIGRTSGGYNEQFF. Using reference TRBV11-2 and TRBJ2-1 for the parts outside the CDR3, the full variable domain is EAGVAQSPRYKIIEKRQSVAFWCNPISGHATLYWYQQILGQGPKLLIQFQNNGVVDDSQLPKDRFSAERLKGVDSTLKIQPAKLEDSAVYLCASSIGRTSGGYNEQFFGPGTRLTVL.

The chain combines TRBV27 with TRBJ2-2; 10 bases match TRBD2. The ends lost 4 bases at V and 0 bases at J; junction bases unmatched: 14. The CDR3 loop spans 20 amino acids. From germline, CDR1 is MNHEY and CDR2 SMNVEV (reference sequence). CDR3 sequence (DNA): TGTGCCAGCAGTTCCCTCCAAGGGGCTAGCGGGGGTTCGAACACCGGGGAGCTGTTTTTT. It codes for CASSSLQGASGGSNTGELFF.

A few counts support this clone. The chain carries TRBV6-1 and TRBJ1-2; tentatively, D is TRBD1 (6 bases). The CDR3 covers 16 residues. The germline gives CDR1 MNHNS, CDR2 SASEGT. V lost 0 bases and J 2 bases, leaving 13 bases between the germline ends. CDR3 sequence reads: CASSEALIGQNYGYTF. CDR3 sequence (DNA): TGTGCCAGCAGTGAAGCTTTAATAGGACAGAACTATGGCTACACCTTC.

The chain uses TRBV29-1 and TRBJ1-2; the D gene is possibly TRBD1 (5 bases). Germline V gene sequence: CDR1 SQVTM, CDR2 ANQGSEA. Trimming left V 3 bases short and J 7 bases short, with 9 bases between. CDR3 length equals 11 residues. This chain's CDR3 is CSVDGGFGYTF. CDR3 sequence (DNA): TGCAGCGTTGACGGGGGGTTTGGCTACACCTTC.

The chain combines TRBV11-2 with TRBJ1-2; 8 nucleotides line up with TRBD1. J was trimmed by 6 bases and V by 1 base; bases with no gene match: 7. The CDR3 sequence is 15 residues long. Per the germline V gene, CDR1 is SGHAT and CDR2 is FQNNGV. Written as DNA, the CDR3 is TGTGCCAGCAGCTTAGGCGGCAGGGGGCTTGATGGCTACACCTTC. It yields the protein CASSLGGRGLDGYTF. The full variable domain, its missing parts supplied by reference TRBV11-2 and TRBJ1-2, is EAGVAQSPRYKIIEKRQSVAFWCNPISGHATLYWYQQILGQGPKLLIQFQNNGVVDDSQLPKDRFSAERLKGVDSTLKIQPAKLEDSAVYLCASSLGGRGLDGYTFGSGTRLTVV.

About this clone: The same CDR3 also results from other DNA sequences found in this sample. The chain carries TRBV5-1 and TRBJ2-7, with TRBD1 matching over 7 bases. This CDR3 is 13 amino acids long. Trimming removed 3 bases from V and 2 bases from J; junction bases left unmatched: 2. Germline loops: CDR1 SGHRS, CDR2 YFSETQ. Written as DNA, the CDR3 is TGCGCCAGCAGCTGGACAGGCACCTACGAGCAGTACTTC. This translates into CASSWTGTYEQYF.

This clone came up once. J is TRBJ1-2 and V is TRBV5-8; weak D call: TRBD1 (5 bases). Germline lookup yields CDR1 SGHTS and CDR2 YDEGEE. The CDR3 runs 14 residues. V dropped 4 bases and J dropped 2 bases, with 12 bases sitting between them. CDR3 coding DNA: TGTGCCAGCAGCCGACAGTTACTCAACTATGGCTACACCTTC. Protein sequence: CASSRQLLNYGYTF.

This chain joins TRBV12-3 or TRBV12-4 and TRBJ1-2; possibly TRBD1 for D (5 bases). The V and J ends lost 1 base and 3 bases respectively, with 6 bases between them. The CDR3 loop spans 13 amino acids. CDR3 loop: CASSLGGDYGYTF. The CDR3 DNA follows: TGTGCCAGCAGTTTAGGGGGCGACTATGGCTACACCTTC.

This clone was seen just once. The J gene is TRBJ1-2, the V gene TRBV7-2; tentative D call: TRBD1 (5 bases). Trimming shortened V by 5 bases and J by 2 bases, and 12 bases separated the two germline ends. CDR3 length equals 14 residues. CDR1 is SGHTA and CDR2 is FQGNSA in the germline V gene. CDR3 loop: CASSLTVDNYGYTF. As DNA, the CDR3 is TGTGCCAGCAGCCTGACAGTAGACAACTATGGCTACACCTTC.

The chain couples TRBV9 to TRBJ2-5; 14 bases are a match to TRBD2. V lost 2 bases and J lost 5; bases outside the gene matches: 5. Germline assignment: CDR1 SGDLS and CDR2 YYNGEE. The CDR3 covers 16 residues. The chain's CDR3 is CASSVTSGRAGETQYF. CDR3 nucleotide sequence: TGTGCCAGCAGCGTGACTAGCGGGAGGGCCGGCGAGACCCAGTACTTC. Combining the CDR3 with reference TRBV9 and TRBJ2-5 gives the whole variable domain DSGVTQTPKHLITATGQRVTLRCSPRSGDLSVYWYQQSLDQGLQFLIQYYNGEERAKGNILERFSAQQFPDLHSELNLSSLELGDSALYFCASSVTSGRAGETQYFGPGTRLLVL.

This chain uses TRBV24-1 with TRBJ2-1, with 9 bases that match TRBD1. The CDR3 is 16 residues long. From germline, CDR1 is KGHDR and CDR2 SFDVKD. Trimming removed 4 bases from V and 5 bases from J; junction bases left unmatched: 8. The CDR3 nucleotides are TGTGCCACCAGTGACTCGGGGACAGGGTCCCACAATGAGCAGTTCTTC. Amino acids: CATSDSGTGSHNEQFF.

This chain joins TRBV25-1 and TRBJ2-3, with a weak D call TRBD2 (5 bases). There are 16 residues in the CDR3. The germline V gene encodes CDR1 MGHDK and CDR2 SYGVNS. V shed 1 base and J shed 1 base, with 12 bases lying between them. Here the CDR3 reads CASSEFGGGGTDTQYF. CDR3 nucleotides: TGTGCCAGCAGTGAATTTGGCGGAGGAGGCACAGATACGCAGTATTTT.

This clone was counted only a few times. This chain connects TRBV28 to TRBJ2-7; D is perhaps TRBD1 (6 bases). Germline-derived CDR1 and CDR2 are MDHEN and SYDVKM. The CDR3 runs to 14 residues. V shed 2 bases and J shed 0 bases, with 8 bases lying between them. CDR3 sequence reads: CASSLGGSSYEQYF. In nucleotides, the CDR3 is TGTGCCAGCAGTTTAGGGGGCAGCTCCTACGAGCAGTACTTC.

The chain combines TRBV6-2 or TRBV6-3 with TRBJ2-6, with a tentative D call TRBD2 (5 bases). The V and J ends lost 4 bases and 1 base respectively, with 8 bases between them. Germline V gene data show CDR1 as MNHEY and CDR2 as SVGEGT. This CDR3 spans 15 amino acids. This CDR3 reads CASSWGVSGANVLTF. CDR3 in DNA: TGTGCCAGCAGTTGGGGAGTATCTGGGGCCAACGTCCTGACTTTC.

The CDR3 sequence is CASSLATVSEQYF. The CDR3 DNA reads as TGTGCCAGCAGCTTGGCTACAGTCTCCGAGCAGTACTTC. V gene TRBV5-6 combines with J gene TRBJ2-7; D unclear. V lost 0 bases and J 6 bases, leaving 10 bases between the germline ends. The CDR3 covers 13 residues. The V gene's germline CDR1 is SGHDT and CDR2 YYEEEE.

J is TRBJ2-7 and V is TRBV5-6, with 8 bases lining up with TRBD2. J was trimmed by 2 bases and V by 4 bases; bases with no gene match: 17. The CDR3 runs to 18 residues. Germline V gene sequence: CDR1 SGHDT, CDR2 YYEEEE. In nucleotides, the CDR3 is TGTGCCAGCAGCACCCGGGTGGCGGCTAGCGGGCCTGCCTACGAGCAGTACTTC. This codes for CASSTRVAASGPAYEQYF.

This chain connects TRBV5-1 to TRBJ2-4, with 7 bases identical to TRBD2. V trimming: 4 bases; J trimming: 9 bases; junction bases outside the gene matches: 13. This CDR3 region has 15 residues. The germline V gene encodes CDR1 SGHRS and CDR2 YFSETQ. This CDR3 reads CASSRAGVTSGIQYF. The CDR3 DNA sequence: TGCGCCAGCAGCCGTGCGGGGGTCACATCCGGCATTCAGTACTTC. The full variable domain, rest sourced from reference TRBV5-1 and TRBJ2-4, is KAGVTQTPRYLIKTRGQQVTLSCSPISGHRSVSWYQQTPGQGLQFLFEYFSETQRNKGNFPGRFSGRQFSNSRSEMNVSTLELGDSALYLCASSRAGVTSGIQYFGAGTRLSVL.

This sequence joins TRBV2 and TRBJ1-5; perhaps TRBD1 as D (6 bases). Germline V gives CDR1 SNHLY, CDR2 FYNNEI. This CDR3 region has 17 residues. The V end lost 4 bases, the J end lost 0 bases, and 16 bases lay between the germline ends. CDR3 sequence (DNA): TGTGCCAGCAGTGGAGGGTCGGGACACTATAGCAATCAGCCCCAGCATTTT. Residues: CASSGGSGHYSNQPQHF.

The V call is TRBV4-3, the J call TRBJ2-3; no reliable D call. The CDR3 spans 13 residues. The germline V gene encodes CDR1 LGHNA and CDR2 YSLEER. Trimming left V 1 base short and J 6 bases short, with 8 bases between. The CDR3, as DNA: TGCGCCAGCAGCCAAGGAGAGGAGGATACGCAGTATTTT. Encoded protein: CASSQGEEDTQYF.

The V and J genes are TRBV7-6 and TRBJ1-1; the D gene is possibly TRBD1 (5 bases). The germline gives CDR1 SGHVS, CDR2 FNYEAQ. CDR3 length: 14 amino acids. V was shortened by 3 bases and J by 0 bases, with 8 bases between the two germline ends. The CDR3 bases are TGTGCCAGCAGCTTGGGGGGAATGAACACTGAAGCTTTCTTT. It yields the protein CASSLGGMNTEAFF.